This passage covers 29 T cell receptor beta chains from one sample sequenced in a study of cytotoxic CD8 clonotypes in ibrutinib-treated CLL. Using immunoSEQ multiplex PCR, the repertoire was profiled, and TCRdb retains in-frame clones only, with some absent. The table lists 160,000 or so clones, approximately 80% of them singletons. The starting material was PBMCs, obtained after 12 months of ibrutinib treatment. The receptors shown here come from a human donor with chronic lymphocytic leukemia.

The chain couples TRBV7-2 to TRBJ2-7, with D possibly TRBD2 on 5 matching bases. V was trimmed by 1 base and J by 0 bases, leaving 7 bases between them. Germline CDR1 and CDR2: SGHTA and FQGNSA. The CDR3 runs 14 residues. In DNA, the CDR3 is TGTGCCAGCAGCTTAGGGAGGTTCTCCTACGAGCAGTACTTC. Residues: CASSLGRFSYEQYF.

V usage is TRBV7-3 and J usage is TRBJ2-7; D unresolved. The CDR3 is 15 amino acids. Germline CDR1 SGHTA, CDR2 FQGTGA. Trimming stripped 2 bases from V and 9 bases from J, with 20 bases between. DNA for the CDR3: TGTGCCAGCAGCTTAGACGGCAGTATTTCTACGAGGCAGTACTTC. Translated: CASSLDGSISTRQYF. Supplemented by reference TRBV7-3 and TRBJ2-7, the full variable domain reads GAGVSQTPSNKVTEKGKYVELRCDPISGHTALYWYRQSLGQGPEFLIYFQGTGAADDSGLPNDRFFAVRPEGSVSTLKIQRTERGDSAVYLCASSLDGSISTRQYFGPGTRLTVT.

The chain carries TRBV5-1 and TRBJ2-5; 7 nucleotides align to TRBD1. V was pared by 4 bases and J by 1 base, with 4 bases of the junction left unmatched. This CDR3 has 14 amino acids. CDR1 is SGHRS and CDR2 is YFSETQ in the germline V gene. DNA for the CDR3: TGCGCCAGCAGCCCAGACAGGGTCCAAGAGACCCAGTACTTC. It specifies CASSPDRVQETQYF. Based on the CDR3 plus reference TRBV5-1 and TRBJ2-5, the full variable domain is KAGVTQTPRYLIKTRGQQVTLSCSPISGHRSVSWYQQTPGQGLQFLFEYFSETQRNKGNFPGRFSGRQFSNSRSEMNVSTLELGDSALYLCASSPDRVQETQYFGPGTRLLVL.

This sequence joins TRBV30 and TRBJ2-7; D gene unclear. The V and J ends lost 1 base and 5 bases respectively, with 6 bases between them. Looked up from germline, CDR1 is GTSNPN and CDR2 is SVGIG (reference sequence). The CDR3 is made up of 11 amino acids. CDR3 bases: TGTGCCTGGAGTGGGTTTGACGAGCAGTACTTC. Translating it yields CAWSGFDEQYF.

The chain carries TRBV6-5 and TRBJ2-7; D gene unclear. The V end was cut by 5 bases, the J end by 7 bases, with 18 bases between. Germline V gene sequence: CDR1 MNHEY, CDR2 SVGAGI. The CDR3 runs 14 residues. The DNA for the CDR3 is TGTGCCAGCAGTCCCTTCAGAAGGGTGGAGGAGCAGTACTTC. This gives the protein CASSPFRRVEEQYF.

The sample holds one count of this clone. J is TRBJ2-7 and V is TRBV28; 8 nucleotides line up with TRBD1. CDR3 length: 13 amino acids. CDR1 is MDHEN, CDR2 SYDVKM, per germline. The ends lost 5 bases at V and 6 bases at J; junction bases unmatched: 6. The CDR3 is CASSTTGVGEQYF. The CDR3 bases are TGTGCCAGCAGTACGACAGGGGTGGGCGAGCAGTACTTC. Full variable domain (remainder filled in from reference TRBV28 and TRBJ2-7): DVKVTQSSRYLVKRTGEKVFLECVQDMDHENMFWYRQDPGLGLRLIYFSYDVKMKEKGDIPEGYSVSREKKERFSLILESASTNQTSMYLCASSTTGVGEQYFGPGTRLTVT.

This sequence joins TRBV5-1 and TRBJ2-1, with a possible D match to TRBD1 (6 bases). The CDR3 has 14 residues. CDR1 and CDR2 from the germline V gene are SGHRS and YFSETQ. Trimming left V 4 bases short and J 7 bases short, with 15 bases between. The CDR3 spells CASSDGTWTNEQFF. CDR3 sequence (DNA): TGCGCCAGCAGCGACGGGACATGGACGAATGAGCAGTTCTTC. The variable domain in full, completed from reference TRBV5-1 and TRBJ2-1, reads KAGVTQTPRYLIKTRGQQVTLSCSPISGHRSVSWYQQTPGQGLQFLFEYFSETQRNKGNFPGRFSGRQFSNSRSEMNVSTLELGDSALYLCASSDGTWTNEQFFGPGTRLTVL.

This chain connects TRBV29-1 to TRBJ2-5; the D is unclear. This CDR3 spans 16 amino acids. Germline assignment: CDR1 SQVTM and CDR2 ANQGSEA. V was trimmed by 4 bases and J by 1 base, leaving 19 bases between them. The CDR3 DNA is TGCAGCGTTGTCGGAGTTAGGGCGGCTGCCCAAGAGACCCAGTACTTC. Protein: CSVVGVRAAAQETQYF.

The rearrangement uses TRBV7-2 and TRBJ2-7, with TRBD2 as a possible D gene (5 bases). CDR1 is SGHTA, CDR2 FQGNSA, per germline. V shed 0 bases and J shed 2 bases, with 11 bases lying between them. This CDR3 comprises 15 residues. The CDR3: CASSLALGSAYEQYF. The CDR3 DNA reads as TGTGCCAGCAGCTTAGCACTAGGATCTGCCTACGAGCAGTACTTC.

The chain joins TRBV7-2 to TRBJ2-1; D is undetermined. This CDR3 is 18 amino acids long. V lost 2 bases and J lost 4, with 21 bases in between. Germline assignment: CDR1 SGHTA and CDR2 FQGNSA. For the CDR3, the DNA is TGTGCCAGCAGCTTAAGCCCGGACGGAAGACGGGCGTACAATGAGCAGTTCTTC. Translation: CASSLSPDGRRAYNEQFF. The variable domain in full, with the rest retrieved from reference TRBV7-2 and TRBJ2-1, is GAGVSQSPSNKVTEKGKDVELRCDPISGHTALYWYRQSLGQGLEFLIYFQGNSAPDKSGLPSDRFSAERTGGSVSTLTIQRTQQEDSAVYLCASSLSPDGRRAYNEQFFGPGTRLTVL.

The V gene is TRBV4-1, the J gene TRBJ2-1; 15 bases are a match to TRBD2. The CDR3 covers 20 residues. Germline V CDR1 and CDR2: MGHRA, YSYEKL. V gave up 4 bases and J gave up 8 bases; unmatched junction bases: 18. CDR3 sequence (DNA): TGCGCCAGCAGCCTAACCGGGACTAGCGGGGGGAACCGCATATATCATGAGCAGTTCTTC. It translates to CASSLTGTSGGNRIYHEQFF.

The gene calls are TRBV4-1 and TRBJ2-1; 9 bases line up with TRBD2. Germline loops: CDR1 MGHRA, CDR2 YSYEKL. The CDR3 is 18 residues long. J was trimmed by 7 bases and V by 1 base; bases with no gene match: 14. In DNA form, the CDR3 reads TGCGCCAGCAGCCAAGTTGTTCTAGCGGGATTATCGGGGAATGAGCAGTTCTTC. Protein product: CASSQVVLAGLSGNEQFF.

CDR3 region: CASDRGHEQYF. CDR3 coding DNA: TGTGCCAGCGACAGGGGCCACGAGCAGTACTTC. The rearrangement links TRBV2 to TRBJ2-7, with 8 bases identical to TRBD1. The CDR3 spans 11 residues. V was pared by 8 bases and J by 5 bases, with 2 bases of the junction left unmatched. CDR1 and CDR2 from the germline V gene are SNHLY and FYNNEI. Full variable domain (remainder filled in from reference TRBV2 and TRBJ2-7): EPEVTQTPSHQVTQMGQEVILRCVPISNHLYFYWYRQILGQKVEFLVSFYNNEISEKSEIFDDQFSVERPDGSNFTLKIRSTKLEDSAMYFCASDRGHEQYFGPGTRLTVT.

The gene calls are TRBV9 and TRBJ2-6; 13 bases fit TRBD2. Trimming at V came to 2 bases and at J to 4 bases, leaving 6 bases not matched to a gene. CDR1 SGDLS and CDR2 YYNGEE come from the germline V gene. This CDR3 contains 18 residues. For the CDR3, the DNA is TGTGCCAGCAGCGTGACTAGCGGGGGGCTACTCGGGGCCAACGTCCTGACTTTC. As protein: CASSVTSGGLLGANVLTF.

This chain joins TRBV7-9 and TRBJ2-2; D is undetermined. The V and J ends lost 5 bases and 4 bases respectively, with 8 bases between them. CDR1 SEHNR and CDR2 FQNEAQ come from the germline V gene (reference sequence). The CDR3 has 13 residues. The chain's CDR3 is CASSRPGTGELFF. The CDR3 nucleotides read TGTGCCAGCAGCCGGCCTGGCACCGGGGAGCTGTTTTTT.

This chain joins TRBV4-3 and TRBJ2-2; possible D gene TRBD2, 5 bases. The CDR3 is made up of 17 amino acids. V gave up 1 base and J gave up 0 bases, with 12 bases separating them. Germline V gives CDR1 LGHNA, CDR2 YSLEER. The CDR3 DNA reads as TGCGCCAGCAGCCAAGGGTGGAGGACTTCGAACACCGGGGAGCTGTTTTTT. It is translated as CASSQGWRTSNTGELFF.

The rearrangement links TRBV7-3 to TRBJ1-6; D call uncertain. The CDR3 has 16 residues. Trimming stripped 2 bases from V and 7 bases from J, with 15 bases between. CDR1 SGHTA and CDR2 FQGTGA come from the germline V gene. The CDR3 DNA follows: TGTGCCAGCAGCTTAGATTCGCAGGTACCGAATTCACCCCTCCACTTT. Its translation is CASSLDSQVPNSPLHF.

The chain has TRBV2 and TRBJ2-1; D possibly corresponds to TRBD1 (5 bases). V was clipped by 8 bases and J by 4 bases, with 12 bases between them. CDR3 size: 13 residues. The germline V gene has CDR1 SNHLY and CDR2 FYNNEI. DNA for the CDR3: TGTGCCAGCGGGGCCAGACTTTACAATGAGCAGTTCTTC. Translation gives CASGARLYNEQFF.

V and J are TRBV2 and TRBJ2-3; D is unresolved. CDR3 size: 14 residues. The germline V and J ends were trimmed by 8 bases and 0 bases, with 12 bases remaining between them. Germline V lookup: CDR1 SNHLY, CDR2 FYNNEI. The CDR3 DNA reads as TGTGCCAGCGGCCGGTCGGCGAGCACAGATACGCAGTATTTT. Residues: CASGRSASTDTQYF.

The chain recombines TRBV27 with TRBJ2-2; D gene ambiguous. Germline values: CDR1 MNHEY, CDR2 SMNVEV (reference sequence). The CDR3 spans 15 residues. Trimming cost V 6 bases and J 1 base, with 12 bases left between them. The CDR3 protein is CASSHPVRNTGELFF. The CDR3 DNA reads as TGTGCCAGCAGCCATCCTGTAAGGAACACCGGGGAGCTGTTTTTT.

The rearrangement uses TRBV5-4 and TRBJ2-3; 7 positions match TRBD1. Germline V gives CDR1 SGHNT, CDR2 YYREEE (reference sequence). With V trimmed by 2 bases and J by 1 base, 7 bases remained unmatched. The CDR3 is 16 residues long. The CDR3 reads CASSFAGGQRTDTQYF. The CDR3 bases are TGTGCCAGCAGCTTCGCAGGGGGACAGCGCACAGATACGCAGTATTTT.

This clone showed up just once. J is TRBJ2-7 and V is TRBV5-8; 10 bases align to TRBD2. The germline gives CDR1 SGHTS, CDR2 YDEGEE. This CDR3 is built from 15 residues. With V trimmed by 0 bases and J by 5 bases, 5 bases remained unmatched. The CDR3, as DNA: TGTGCCAGCAGCTTGGCTAGCGGGAGTCGGAACGAGCAGTACTTC. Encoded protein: CASSLASGSRNEQYF.

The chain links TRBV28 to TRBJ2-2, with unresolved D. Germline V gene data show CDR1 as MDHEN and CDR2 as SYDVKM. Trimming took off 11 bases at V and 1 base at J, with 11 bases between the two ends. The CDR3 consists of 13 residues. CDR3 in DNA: TGTGCCGGAAGGAACGAGAACACCGGGGAGCTGTTTTTT. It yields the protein CAGRNENTGELFF.

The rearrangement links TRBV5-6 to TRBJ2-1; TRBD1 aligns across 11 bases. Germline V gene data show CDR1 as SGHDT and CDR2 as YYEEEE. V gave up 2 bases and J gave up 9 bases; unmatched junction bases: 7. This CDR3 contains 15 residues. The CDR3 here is CASSFADRGLSEQFF. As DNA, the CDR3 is TGTGCCAGCAGCTTCGCGGACAGGGGGCTGAGTGAGCAGTTCTTC.

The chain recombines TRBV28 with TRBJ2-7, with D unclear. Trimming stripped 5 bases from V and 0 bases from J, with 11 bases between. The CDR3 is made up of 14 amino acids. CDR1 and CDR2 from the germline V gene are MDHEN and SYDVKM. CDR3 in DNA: TGTGCCAGCAGTAAAGCAGGCAGCTCCTACGAGCAGTACTTC. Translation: CASSKAGSSYEQYF.

The CDR3 DNA sequence: TGTGCCAGCAGGTTGTCCCCCTCTCCAGCAGGGGCACTAAGCTCCTACGAGCAGTACTTC. This encodes CASRLSPSPAGALSSYEQYF. This chain uses TRBV21-1 with TRBJ2-7; the D segment call TRBD1 is taken from the table without a DNA check. TRBV21-1 is designated a pseudogene. The CDR3 covers 20 residues.

CDR3 sequence (DNA): TGCGCCAGCAGCTTGGAGGTAGAGCAAACCTTC. Translation: CASSLEVEQTF. V gene TRBV5-1 combines with J gene TRBJ1-2; D remains unclear. From germline, CDR1 is SGHRS and CDR2 YFSETQ. V was pared by 0 bases and J by 14 bases, with 11 bases between. There are 11 residues in the CDR3.

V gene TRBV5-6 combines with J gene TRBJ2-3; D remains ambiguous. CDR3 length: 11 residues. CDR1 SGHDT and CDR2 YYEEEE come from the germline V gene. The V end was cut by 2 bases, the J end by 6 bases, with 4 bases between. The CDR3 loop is CASSFGDTQYF. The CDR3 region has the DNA TGTGCCAGCAGCTTCGGGGATACGCAGTATTTT.

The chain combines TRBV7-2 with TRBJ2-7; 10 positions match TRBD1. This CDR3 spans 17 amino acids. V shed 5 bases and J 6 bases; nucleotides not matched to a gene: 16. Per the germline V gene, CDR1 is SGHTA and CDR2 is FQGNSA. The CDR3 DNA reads TGTGCCAGCAGCCCCTCCTTAACGAGACAGGGGGCGGGCGAGCAGTACTTC. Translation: CASSPSLTRQGAGEQYF. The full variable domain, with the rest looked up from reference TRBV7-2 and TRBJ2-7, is GAGVSQSPSNKVTEKGKDVELRCDPISGHTALYWYRQSLGQGLEFLIYFQGNSAPDKSGLPSDRFSAERTGGSVSTLTIQRTQQEDSAVYLCASSPSLTRQGAGEQYFGPGTRLTVT.